This T cell receptor (beta chain) was sequenced in a study of shared clonotypes between healthy human individuals. Comment on this clone: Its antigen is not known.

This was a deep-level run. The data were produced by immunoSEQ multiplex PCR, yet TCRdb's version contains in-frame clones alone and is incomplete. The top ten clones hold 1.5% to 2% of a sample with about 2,100,000 clones, more than 85% of them seen once. This CDR3 is 14 amino acids long. Trimming cost V 10 bases and J 9 bases, with 23 bases left between them. The V gene's germline CDR1 is SEHNR and CDR2 FQNEAQ (reference sequence). Naive-designated CD8 cells lacked CD45RO, were positively enriched for CCR7, and omitted terminally differentiated effector memory CD45RA+ cells. Regarding the study as a whole: Generally, estimated richness proved larger in naive subsets than it did in memory subsets.

This TCR derives from a man aged 18 to 29 in good health. Some clones in this sample may be carry-over from other donors' samples. Sample: naive CD8+ T cells from PBMCs. V and J are TRBV7-9 and TRBJ2-3; D possibly corresponds to TRBD2 (6 bases). The CDR3 here is CANEPDLEGGTQYF. The CDR3 nucleotides read TGTGCCAACGAACCGGACTTGGAGGGCGGGACGCAGTATTTT.